This TCR beta chain was recovered during a study of T cell responses to AZD1222 COVID-19 vaccine. Study-wide findings and caveats: An increase in Spike-specific TCR breadth and depth was observed after two AZD1222 doses. Targets within unmutated variant regions were reportedly found for nearly half of spike-specific TCRs. Most donors were white British, females outnumbered males, and clonal diversity was possibly underestimated.

This CDR3 is 13 amino acids long. V was pared by 3 bases and J by 3 bases, with 8 bases between. The V gene's germline CDR1 is SGHAT and CDR2 FQNNGV. Profiling relied on immunoSEQ multiplex PCR, and the TCRdb table lists in-frame clones only, not all of them. The repertoire holds about 44,000 clones, with around 80% as singletons. This clone was picked up a small number of times. Its antigen is unidentified. The receptor was isolated from an adult in good health. Specimen: peripheral blood, collected on day 0 of AZD1222 vaccination. The rearrangement joins TRBV11-2 to TRBJ1-1, with a weak D call TRBD1 (6 bases). The CDR3 DNA follows: TGTGCCAGCAGCTTCCGGACAGACACTGAAGCTTTCTTT. This encodes CASSFRTDTEAFF.